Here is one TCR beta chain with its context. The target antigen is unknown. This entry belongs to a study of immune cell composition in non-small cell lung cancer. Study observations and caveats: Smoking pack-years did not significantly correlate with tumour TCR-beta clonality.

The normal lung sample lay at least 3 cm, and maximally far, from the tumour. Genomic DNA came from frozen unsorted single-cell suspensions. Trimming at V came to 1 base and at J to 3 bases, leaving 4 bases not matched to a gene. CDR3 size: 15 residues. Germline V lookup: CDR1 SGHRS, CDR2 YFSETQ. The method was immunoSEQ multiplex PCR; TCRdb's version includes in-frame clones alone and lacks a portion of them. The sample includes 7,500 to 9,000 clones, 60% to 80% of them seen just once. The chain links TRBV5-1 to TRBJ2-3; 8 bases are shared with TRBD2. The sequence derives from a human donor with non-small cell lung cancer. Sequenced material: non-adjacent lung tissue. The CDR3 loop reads CASSLTGLATDTQYF. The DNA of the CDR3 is TGCGCCAGCAGCTTGACAGGACTAGCAACAGATACGCAGTATTTT.